This entry features one TCR beta chain sequence. The antigen remains unidentified. This entry comes from a study of cytomegalovirus exposure and HLA in healthy donors. General observations from the study: There were some V segments, including TRBV6-2 and TRBV6-3, excluded as indistinguishable.

The PCR had 60 Vbeta and 13 Jbeta primers. Clones were sequenced by immunoSEQ multiplex PCR, and TCRdb holds only the in-frame ones, with some missing. The repertoire holds about 160,000 clones, with 65% to 90% as singletons. The CDR3 consists of 13 residues. Germline assignment: CDR1 MNHEY and CDR2 SVGAGI. The germline V and J ends were trimmed by 5 bases and 9 bases, with 14 bases remaining between them. Material for sequencing was PBMCs. V gene TRBV6-5 combines with J gene TRBJ1-5; D may be TRBD1 (5 bases). This clonotype originated in a man aged 45-60 years in good health and CMV-seropositive. The chain's CDR3 is CASSRQGDRPQHF. CDR3 coding DNA: TGTGCCAGCAGTCGGCAGGGCGATCGGCCCCAGCATTTT.